A selection of T cell receptor beta chains follows, all from one sample in a study of somatic mutations in cytotoxic T cells in rheumatoid arthritis. Using immunoSEQ multiplex PCR, the repertoire was profiled, and TCRdb retains in-frame clones only, with some absent. The table includes about 33,000 clones, roughly 80% detected once. Sequenced sample: CD8+ T cells sorted from blood. These receptor sequences come from a middle-aged man in good health. Each CDR3 is given with its conserved first and last residue. The order of the fields is V gene, clone size, CDR3 length, J gene, D gene, CDR3 protein, CDR3 DNA. A D gene is named only where the DNA matches it firmly. Clone size appears in some rows only: once, few, many, or a class for an expanded clone.

>TRBV7-8|.|15|TRBJ2-7|.
CASSPTLGEMREQYF
TGTGCCAGCAGCCCAACCCTCGGGGAGATGCGCGAGCAGTACTTC
>TRBV7-9|.|14|TRBJ2-1|.
CASSFASSYNEQFF
TGTGCCAGCAGCTTCGCGAGCTCCTACAATGAGCAGTTCTTC
>TRBV28|.|14|TRBJ1-1|.
CASSPQGAYTEAFF
TGTGCCAGCAGTCCACAGGGTGCTTACACTGAAGCTTTCTTT
>TRBV4-1|.|16|TRBJ2-7|.
CASSQDWQGYVYEQYF
TGCGCCAGCAGCCAAGATTGGCAGGGGTACGTGTACGAGCAGTACTTC
>TRBV9|.|17|TRBJ2-2|TRBD2
CASSSGLLAGDTGELFF
TGTGCCAGCAGCTCAGGCCTACTAGCGGGAGATACCGGGGAGCTGTTTTTT
>TRBV28|.|14|TRBJ1-1|TRBD1
CASSLGQLNTEAFF
TGTGCCAGCAGTTTGGGACAGTTGAACACTGAAGCTTTCTTT
>TRBV2|once|20|TRBJ2-3|TRBD2
CASRKTGLAGGKGGLDTQYF
TGTGCCAGCAGAAAGACGGGACTAGCGGGAGGGAAGGGGGGATTGGATACGCAGTATTTT
>TRBV5-4|.|15|TRBJ2-2|TRBD1
CASTQLQGVTGELFF
TGTGCCAGCACCCAATTACAGGGGGTCACCGGGGAGCTGTTTTTT
>TRBV4-1|.|16|TRBJ2-7|TRBD2
CASSQTLAGGGYEQYF
TGCGCCAGCAGCCAAACACTAGCGGGAGGGGGATACGAGCAGTACTTC
>TRBV18|.|11|TRBJ2-3|.
CASSPTDTQYF
TGTGCCAGCTCACCCACAGATACGCAGTATTTT
>TRBV30|.|15|TRBJ2-3|.
CAWSVVSARTDTQYF
TGTGCCTGGAGTGTAGTTAGCGCCCGCACAGATACGCAGTATTTT